The 23 T cell receptor beta chains given below trace back to one sample, sequenced in a study of CD8+CD57+ T cells in acquired aplastic anemia. Both TCR beta VDJ combination and CDR3 sequence profiling were carried out. Genomic DNA was the template for this profiling. TCRdb re-called the reads with MiXCR, one entry per CDR3 protein. The sample records hundreds of thousands of distinct CDR3 sequences, roughly 59% being singletons. In patients chosen for sequencing, flow cytometry had shown CD8+CD57+ cell expansion. The sample consisted of sorted CD4+, CD8+, or CD8+CD57+ T cells (not recorded which) from PBMCs. These receptor sequences come from a human donor with aplastic anemia.

The chain recombines TRBV7-3 with TRBJ2-3, with 7 nucleotides matching TRBD1. The V segment lost 1 base and the J segment 0 bases; nucleotides outside the gene matches: 1. Germline CDR1 SGHTA, CDR2 FQGTGA. This CDR3 has 15 amino acids. The CDR3 sequence: CASSLKGASTDTQYF. Written as DNA, the CDR3 is TGTGCCAGCAGCTTAAAGGGGGCTAGCACAGATACGCAGTATTTT.

This sequence joins TRBV7-9 and TRBJ2-3; TRBD1 matches at 10 bases. Germline-derived CDR1 and CDR2 are SEHNR and FQNEAQ (reference sequence). V was pared by 2 bases and J by 0 bases, with 5 bases of the junction left unmatched. This CDR3 has 17 residues. CDR3 nucleotide sequence: TGTGCCAGCAGCTTATCCGGGACAGGGGTTAGCACAGATACGCAGTATTTT. This codes for CASSLSGTGVSTDTQYF.

This clonotype was counted at least ten times. This sequence joins TRBV7-9 and TRBJ2-5, with D perhaps TRBD1 or TRBD2 (5 bases each). Between the trimmed V and J ends, which lost 6 bases and 5 bases, there was a span of 16 bases. CDR1 is SEHNR, CDR2 FQNEAQ, per germline (reference sequence). The CDR3 loop spans 14 amino acids. CDR3 nucleotide sequence: TGTGCCAGCAGGGGACCCGGATCGGGGGAGACCCAGTACTTC. Its translation: CASRGPGSGETQYF.

With regard to this clonotype: A much larger clone lies one base from this, so it may be a read error. The chain uses TRBV2 and TRBJ1-5; the D is unclear. Deletions cut 6 bases from V and 0 bases from J, with 12 bases between. The CDR3 runs to 15 residues. Germline values: CDR1 SNHLY, CDR2 FYNNEI. The CDR3 loop is CASRENTLSNQPQHF. CDR3 nucleotides: TGTGCCAGCAGGGAGAACACCCTTAGCAATCAGCCCCAGCATTTT.

The V call is TRBV29-1, the J call TRBJ1-2, with 10 nucleotides matching TRBD1. The J segment lost 4 bases and the V segment lost 5 bases, leaving 4 bases of the junction unmatched. Germline V gives CDR1 SQVTM, CDR2 ANQGSEA. The CDR3 covers 13 residues. The CDR3 sequence: CSVHWTGGYGYTF. CDR3 coding DNA: TGCAGCGTTCATTGGACAGGGGGCTATGGCTACACCTTC.

V gene TRBV19 combines with J gene TRBJ1-5, with 7 positions matching TRBD1. Germline lookup yields CDR1 LNHDA and CDR2 SQIVND (reference sequence). With V trimmed by 6 bases and J by 0 bases, 5 bases remained unmatched. The CDR3 extends over 15 amino acids. CDR3 protein: CASREGTVSNQPQHF. The CDR3 coding sequence is TGTGCCAGTAGGGAGGGGACAGTTAGCAATCAGCCCCAGCATTTT.

V is TRBV20-1 and J is TRBJ1-1; D is perhaps TRBD1 (5 bases). Germline assignment: CDR1 DFQATT and CDR2 SNEGSKA (reference sequence). CDR3 length: 12 amino acids. Trimming shortened V by 4 bases and J by 11 bases, and 17 bases separated the two germline ends. CDR3 DNA sequence: TGCAGTGCTAATTCCGGGACTTCGGGGGCTTTCTTT. This translates into CSANSGTSGAFF.

The chain employs TRBV29-1 and TRBJ2-4, with a weak D call TRBD2 (7 bases). CDR3 length: 13 residues. With 7 bases removed from V and 6 bases from J, the gap between germline ends came to 16 bases. The germline gives CDR1 SQVTM, CDR2 ANQGSEA. The CDR3 here is CSGGGGERNIQYF. DNA for the CDR3: TGCAGCGGAGGCGGGGGCGAGAGAAACATTCAGTACTTC.

Turning to this clonotype: One end of the junction does not line up with germline, which may come from a read error. This chain joins TRBV5-1 and TRBJ1-5, with D unresolved. Germline V gene data show CDR1 as SGHRS and CDR2 as YFSETQ. The CDR3 spans 16 residues. The CDR3: CASSRLPGGSNQPQHF. In DNA, the CDR3 is TGTGCCAGTAGCCGCCTCCCCGGCGGCTCCAATCAGCCCCAGCATTTT.

The rearrangement links TRBV7-9 to TRBJ2-1; D is perhaps TRBD1 (5 bases). Trimming took off 8 bases at V and 7 bases at J, with 15 bases between the two ends. This CDR3 has 13 amino acids. Germline CDR1 SEHNR, CDR2 FQNEAQ (reference sequence). The CDR3 reads CASVGRVWNEQFF. CDR3 sequence (DNA): TGTGCCAGCGTGGGCAGGGTCTGGAATGAGCAGTTCTTC.

There are a few counts of this clonotype. Being one base from a much bigger clone, this may be a read error. The V call is TRBV9, the J call TRBJ1-4; D ambiguous. Looked up from germline, CDR1 is SGDLS and CDR2 is YYNGEE. The CDR3 is 13 amino acids. The CDR3 sequence is CASSPHPGEKPFF. In DNA form, the CDR3 reads TGTGCCAGCAGCCCCCATCCTGGGGAAAAACCGTTTTTT.

The V and J genes are TRBV19 and TRBJ2-3; D not certain. The CDR3 totals 15 residues. V was cut by 1 base and J by 4 bases, with 12 bases left in between. The germline V gene encodes CDR1 LNHDA and CDR2 SQIVND (reference sequence). Written as DNA, the CDR3 is TGTGCCAGTAGTATAGGGGATGGTGCCTCAGATACGCAGTATTTT. It yields the protein CASSIGDGASDTQYF.

The chain employs TRBV19 and TRBJ2-7, with a possible D match to TRBD1 (5 bases). Germline V gives CDR1 LNHDA, CDR2 SQIVND (reference sequence). The V gene lost 5 bases and the J gene lost 0 bases, with 11 bases spanning the gap. This CDR3 region has 14 residues. The chain's CDR3 is CASSWGLSSYEQYF. The CDR3 region has the DNA TGTGCCAGTAGTTGGGGCCTAAGCTCCTACGAGCAGTACTTC.

The gene calls are TRBV20-1 and TRBJ2-5, with D hard to call. CDR1 is DFQATT, CDR2 SNEGSKA, per germline (reference sequence). V was trimmed by 5 bases and J by 2 bases, leaving 12 bases between them. This CDR3 comprises 13 residues. In nucleotides, the CDR3 is TGCAGTGCTCGAAGGCACGAGCAAGAGACCCAGTACTTC. This sequence encodes CSARRHEQETQYF.

The chain carries TRBV20-1 and TRBJ1-6; a possible D gene is TRBD1 (5 bases). The V gene's germline CDR1 is DFQATT and CDR2 SNEGSKA (reference sequence). The CDR3 loop spans 16 amino acids. Trimming removed 7 bases at V and 0 bases at J, with 16 bases between. Here the CDR3 DNA reads TGCAGTGGTATAGCGGGGCATTCCTCCTATAATTCACCCCTCCACTTT. Its protein product is CSGIAGHSSYNSPLHF.

This clonotype was recorded many times. The genes are TRBV7-2 and TRBJ2-7; tentatively, D is TRBD1 or TRBD2 (5 bases each). V was cut by 6 bases and J by 7 bases, with 16 bases left in between. There are 13 residues in the CDR3. CDR1 SGHTA and CDR2 FQGNSA come from the germline V gene. The CDR3 loop is CASSRDALREQYF. The DNA for the CDR3 is TGTGCCAGCAGTAGGGACGCCCTACGGGAGCAGTACTTC.

This clonotype showed up just a few times. The rearrangement joins TRBV7-8 to TRBJ2-7; D possibly corresponds to TRBD2 (6 bases). CDR3 length equals 13 residues. Trimming took 3 bases from V and 0 from J, leaving 6 bases between them. Per germline, CDR1 SGHVS and CDR2 FQNEAQ. The CDR3 spells CASSFGGSYEQYF. DNA for the CDR3: TGTGCCAGCAGCTTCGGGGGCTCCTACGAGCAGTACTTC. The complete variable domain, with remaining parts taken from reference TRBV7-8 and TRBJ2-7, reads GAGVSQSPRYKVAKRGQDVALRCDPISGHVSLFWYQQALGQGPEFLTYFQNEAQLDKSGLPSDRFFAERPEGSVSTLKIQRTQQEDSAVYLCASSFGGSYEQYFGPGTRLTVT.

V usage is TRBV7-9 and J usage is TRBJ2-1; TRBD2 agrees at 10 bases. CDR1 is SEHNR, CDR2 FQNEAQ, per germline (reference sequence). The CDR3 has 14 residues. The V gene end was trimmed by 6 bases and the J gene end by 3 bases; junction bases not matched to a gene: 2. This chain's CDR3 is CASRLAGLYNEQFF. The CDR3 region has the DNA TGTGCCAGCAGACTAGCGGGACTCTACAATGAGCAGTTCTTC. Based on the CDR3 plus reference TRBV7-9 and TRBJ2-1, the full variable domain is DTGVSQNPRHKITKRGQNVTFRCDPISEHNRLYWYRQTLGQGPEFLTYFQNEAQLEKSRLLSDRFSAERPKGSFSTLEIQRTEQGDSAMYLCASRLAGLYNEQFFGPGTRLTVL.

This sequence joins TRBV5-4 and TRBJ1-1, with 8 bases lining up with TRBD1. J was trimmed by 4 bases and V by 1 base; bases with no gene match: 3. The CDR3 has 14 amino acids. CDR1 SGHNT and CDR2 YYREEE come from the germline V gene (reference sequence). The CDR3 sequence is CASSLQGASTEAFF. The CDR3 bases are TGTGCCAGCAGCTTGCAGGGGGCGAGCACTGAAGCTTTCTTT. The full variable domain, in which reference TRBV5-4 and TRBJ1-1 provide the parts outside the CDR3, is ETGVTQSPTHLIKTRGQQVTLRCSSQSGHNTVSWYQQALGQGPQFIFQYYREEENGRGNFPPRFSGLQFPNYSSELNVNALELDDSALYLCASSLQGASTEAFFGQGTRLTVV.

This clonotype was seen ten or more times. The V gene is TRBV5-1, the J gene TRBJ2-7, with D perhaps TRBD1 (5 bases). Germline CDR1 is SGHRS and CDR2 is YFSETQ. This CDR3 comprises 16 residues. V dropped 4 bases and J dropped 3 bases, with 20 bases sitting between them. CDR3 nucleotides: TGCGCCAGCAGCCAAACGTTAGGGGCGGATGTCTACGAGCAGTACTTC. Translation: CASSQTLGADVYEQYF.

The J gene is TRBJ1-6, the V gene TRBV5-6; 8 nucleotides line up with TRBD1. Losses at the gene ends were 5 bases for V and 9 bases for J; bases not matched to a gene: 25. Germline-derived CDR1 and CDR2 are SGHDT and YYEEEE. The CDR3 spans 20 residues. CDR3 DNA sequence: TGTGCCAGCAGTTTTGGACAGGGCCGGGGCAATCAGCCCCGGGGTTCACCCCTCCACTTT. Its translation: CASSFGQGRGNQPRGSPLHF.

The chain employs TRBV10-3 and TRBJ1-6, with D unresolved. The CDR3 is made up of 13 amino acids. Germline V gene lookup returns CDR1 ENHRY and CDR2 SYGVKD. V was shortened by 2 bases and J by 9 bases, with 8 bases between the two germline ends. CDR3 nucleotides: TGTGCCATCAGTGAGCGGCCCATTTCACCCCTCCACTTT. This gives the protein CAISERPISPLHF.

V usage is TRBV24-1 and J usage is TRBJ2-7; the match to TRBD2 covers 8 bases. The junction had 17 bases not matched to a gene; V was cut back by 7 bases and J by 7 bases. Germline CDR1 is KGHDR and CDR2 is SFDVKD. The CDR3 runs 16 residues. CDR3 residues: CATSSSREGPKGEQYF. In DNA form, the CDR3 reads TGTGCCACCAGCAGCTCCCGGGAGGGCCCAAAGGGAGAGCAGTACTTC.